Listed below are T cell receptor beta chains from one sample, sequenced in a study of spatial heterogeneity in lung cancer. Each CDR3 protein gets one entry after TCRdb re-called the 5' RACE reads with MiXCR. This sample yields 4,000 or so distinct CDR3 sequences, of which 5.3% are seen a single time; approximately 12% belongs to the top ten. Sequenced here: lung tumor tissue, sampled at surgery. The receptors come from a female donor with early-stage non-small cell lung cancer. Both conserved end residues are part of each CDR3. The D gene is left open where the match is weak. Not every row has a clone size; where given, it reads once, few, many or a size class.

j_gene | d_gene | v_gene | abundance | CDR3aa | CDR3nt
TRBJ1-2 | - | TRBV6-5 | medium-sized | CASSYSTSSGYGYTF | TGTGCCAGCAGTTACTCGACCAGTTCGGGCTATGGCTACACCTTC
TRBJ2-5 | - | TRBV10-1 | many | CASSGTTPQETQYF | TGCGCCAGCAGTGGGACAACGCCTCAAGAGACCCAGTACTTC
TRBJ1-2 | - | TRBV6-1 | medium-sized | CASSMKSSGNYGYTF | TGTGCCAGCAGTATGAAGTCCTCTGGGAACTATGGCTACACCTTC
TRBJ1-1 | - | TRBV6-2/TRBV6-3 | many | CASSYRGAGNTEAFF | TGTGCCAGCAGTTACAGGGGAGCAGGGAACACTGAAGCTTTCTTT
TRBJ2-1 | - | TRBV29-1 | many | CSVVDTSYNEQFF | TGCAGCGTCGTTGACACCTCCTACAATGAGCAGTTCTTC
TRBJ2-5 | - | TRBV4-2 | large | CASSQGTAGPQETQYF | TGTGCCAGCAGCCAAGGTACCGCAGGGCCCCAAGAGACCCAGTACTTC
TRBJ2-5 | - | TRBV7-2 | medium-sized | CASSLVTGKETQYF | TGTGCCAGCAGCTTAGTTACAGGGAAAGAGACCCAGTACTTC
TRBJ2-1 | TRBD2 | TRBV20-1 | medium-sized | CSARVSGRGHNEQFF | TGCAGTGCTAGGGTGAGCGGGAGGGGTCACAATGAGCAGTTCTTC
TRBJ2-3 | TRBD2 | TRBV2 | many | CAGRGGRSTDTQYF | TGTGCCGGACGGGGGGGCCGGAGCACAGATACGCAGTATTTT
TRBJ1-2 | TRBD1 | TRBV30 | - | CAWRMVTGARGYTF | TGTGCCTGGAGAATGGTGACAGGGGCGAGAGGCTACACCTTC
TRBJ2-3 | - | TRBV29-1 | - | CSLEGGSTDTQYF | TGCTCCCTGGAAGGCGGGTCCACAGATACGCAGTATTTT
TRBJ1-3 | - | TRBV5-5 | medium-sized | CASSTTRDTIYF | TGTGCCAGCAGCACCACCAGGGACACCATATATTTT
TRBJ2-7 | - | TRBV11-1 | medium-sized | CASSLGAGYEQYF | TGTGCCAGCAGCTTAGGGGCTGGCTACGAGCAGTACTTC
TRBJ2-3 | TRBD2 | TRBV4-1 | - | CASSQSGDTDTQYF | TGCGCCAGCAGCCAGAGCGGGGACACAGATACGCAGTATTTT
TRBJ2-3 | - | TRBV11-2 | - | CASSLERVGMDTQYF | TGTGCCAGCAGCTTAGAGAGGGTGGGGATGGATACGCAGTATTTT
TRBJ2-3 | TRBD2 | TRBV5-4 | few | CASSPGTSGRPSTDTQYF | TGTGCCAGCAGCCCCGGGACTAGCGGGAGGCCTAGCACAGATACGCAGTATTTT
TRBJ2-2 | - | TRBV6-4 | - | CASSEGLNTGELFF | TGTGCCAGCAGTGAAGGCTTGAACACCGGGGAGCTGTTTTTT
TRBJ1-5 | - | TRBV10-3 | medium-sized | CAISGGRDDQPQHF | TGTGCCATTTCAGGTGGCAGGGATGATCAGCCCCAGCATTTT
TRBJ2-5 | TRBD1 | TRBV6-5 | medium-sized | CASSFFGTAQETQYF | TGTGCCAGCAGTTTCTTCGGGACAGCGCAAGAGACCCAGTACTTC
TRBJ2-1 | TRBD2 | TRBV5-1 | - | CASSRGLGGNEQFF | TGCGCCAGCAGCCGGGGACTAGGTGGCAATGAGCAGTTCTTC
TRBJ2-7 | - | TRBV3-1 | few | CASSPGSSYEQYF | TGTGCCAGCAGCCCGGGTAGCTCCTACGAGCAGTACTTC
TRBJ1-1 | TRBD1 | TRBV28 | medium-sized | CASRIGGQNTEAFF | TGTGCCAGCAGGATAGGGGGCCAGAACACTGAAGCTTTCTTT
TRBJ1-1 | TRBD1 | TRBV5-1 | many | CASSLESGTVNTEAFF | TGCGCCAGCAGCTTGGAATCGGGGACAGTGAACACTGAAGCTTTCTTT
TRBJ1-4 | - | TRBV20-1 | medium-sized | CSASTRGEKLFF | TGCAGTGCTAGTACGAGAGGGGAAAAACTGTTTTTT
TRBJ2-5 | - | TRBV20-1 | medium-sized | CSANLLSGQETQYF | TGCAGTGCTAATCTCCTTAGCGGCCAAGAGACCCAGTACTTC
TRBJ1-4 | - | TRBV2 | medium-sized | CASSEAGWNEKLFF | TGTGCCAGCAGTGAAGCAGGGTGGAATGAAAAACTGTTTTTT
TRBJ1-2 | - | TRBV28 | medium-sized | CASSLTLAQGGYTF | TGTGCCAGCAGTTTAACTTTGGCCCAAGGTGGCTACACCTTC